The clone carrying this T cell receptor (beta chain) has at least ten counts. The data belong to a study of blood T cells in healthy people across ages. Next came a second PCR, run for about 7 to 12 cycles, which used a sample-barcoded 5' primer along with a J-beta primer mix. Using its own MiXCR run on the 5' RACE reads, TCRdb lists one record per CDR3 protein. The sample yields some 1.4 million distinct CDR3 sequences, approximately 38% seen once. J gave up 4 bases and V 4 bases, and 8 bases lay outside the gene matches. This CDR3 has 15 amino acids. CDR1 is SGHRS and CDR2 is YFSETQ in the germline V gene.

The V call is TRBV5-1, the J call TRBJ2-3; TRBD2 matches at 8 bases. This clonotype originated in a woman between 18 and 30 years old in good health. The sample comprised blood. The CDR3 DNA follows: TGCGCCAGCAGCACCGGGGGGGCCGTTGCAGATACGCAGTATTTT. Its translation is CASSTGGAVADTQYF.